The 12 T cell receptor beta chains given below trace back to one sample, sequenced in a study of Tregs in tolerant kidney transplant recipients. Sequencing used immunoSEQ multiplex PCR; TCRdb keeps in-frame clones, though not all of them. The sample lists 60,000 to 70,000 clones, roughly 92% seen once, with around 9.9% in the top ten. The sample in question was CD8+ T cells from blood, obtained before the transplant. The receptor set was obtained from a human donor who received a combined kidney and bone marrow transplant.

This clone was counted once. The gene calls are TRBV15 and TRBJ2-1; no clear D gene. Trimming pared 5 bases from V and 1 base from J, leaving 6 bases between. The CDR3 length is 13 residues. Germline V gives CDR1 LNHNV, CDR2 YYDKDF (reference sequence). In DNA, the CDR3 is TGTGCCACCAGCGAGACATCCTACAATGAGCAGTTCTTC. This translates into CATSETSYNEQFF.

This chain joins TRBV28 and TRBJ1-1, with D tentatively TRBD1 (6 bases). V shed 2 bases and J shed 1 base, with 8 bases lying between them. The CDR3 covers 14 residues. In germline, CDR1 is MDHEN, CDR2 SYDVKM. The CDR3 DNA is TGTGCCAGCAGTTTACGGACAGAGAACACTGAAGCTTTCTTT. It is translated as CASSLRTENTEAFF.

The J gene is TRBJ2-2, the V gene TRBV13; D is unclear. CDR3 size: 14 residues. Germline V gene lookup returns CDR1 PRHDT and CDR2 FYEKMQ (reference sequence). The V and J ends lost 5 bases and 6 bases respectively, with 13 bases between them. The CDR3 sequence is CASSVFSSAGELFF. Here the CDR3 DNA reads TGTGCCAGCAGCGTCTTCTCTTCCGCCGGGGAGCTGTTTTTT.

CDR3 amino acids: CASSLKDRVGSYEQYF. The CDR3 DNA follows: TGTGCCAGCAGCCTGAAGGACAGGGTGGGCTCTTACGAGCAGTACTTC. The genes are TRBV5-4 and TRBJ2-5, with 8 bases identical to TRBD1. The assigned J gene may be wrong: the sequence end matches TRBJ2-7 better. CDR3 length: 16 residues. Germline CDR1 reads SGHNT; CDR2 reads YYREEE (reference sequence).

The chain carries TRBV9 and TRBJ2-1, with TRBD2 matching 9 bases. Germline CDR1 is SGDLS and CDR2 is YYNGEE. J gave up 9 bases and V 7 bases, and 14 bases lay outside the gene matches. The CDR3 is 15 amino acids. Written as DNA, the CDR3 is TGTGCCAGCGATGATCGTGCGGGGGGGTTTAGTGAGCAGTTCTTC. Translating gives CASDDRAGGFSEQFF. Looking up the rest from reference TRBV9 and TRBJ2-1 gives the full variable domain: DSGVTQTPKHLITATGQRVTLRCSPRSGDLSVYWYQQSLDQGLQFLIQYYNGEERAKGNILERFSAQQFPDLHSELNLSSLELGDSALYFCASDDRAGGFSEQFFGPGTRLTVL.

The chain employs TRBV29-1 and TRBJ2-1, with 14 bases identical to TRBD2. The CDR3 loop spans 14 amino acids. Losses at the gene ends were 6 bases for V and 16 bases for J; bases not matched to a gene: 14. Germline values: CDR1 SQVTM, CDR2 ANQGSEA. CDR3 in DNA: TGCAGCGTCGTAGGGACTAGCGGGAGCCCCAGCGAATTCTTC. Translated: CSVVGTSGSPSEFF.

The chain uses TRBV4-3 and TRBJ1-2; 8 positions agree with TRBD1. The trim removed 9 bases at V and 4 bases at J, leaving 10 bases unmatched. The CDR3 runs to 14 residues. CDR1 LGHNA and CDR2 YSLEER come from the germline V gene. The DNA for the CDR3 is TGCGCCAGTTCGGCGGGAACAGGGGGCTATGGCTACACCTTC. Translating gives CASSAGTGGYGYTF.

This clone has just one count. The CDR3 DNA reads as TGTGCCAGTAGTATGGGGCGCGGAAATGAGCAGTTCTTC. It encodes CASSMGRGNEQFF. The chain couples TRBV19 to TRBJ2-1; a possible D gene is TRBD1 (5 bases). Trimming cost V 3 bases and J 7 bases, with 10 bases left between them. Looked up from germline, CDR1 is LNHDA and CDR2 is SQIVND (reference sequence). The CDR3 runs 13 residues.

V gene TRBV7-9 combines with J gene TRBJ2-7; no definite D call. Trimming took off 4 bases at V and 0 bases at J, with 13 bases between the two ends. This CDR3 is built from 15 residues. Germline CDR1 is SEHNR and CDR2 is FQNEAQ (reference sequence). CDR3 region: CASSSALIYSYEQYF. CDR3 sequence (DNA): TGTGCCAGCAGCTCGGCACTAATTTACTCCTACGAGCAGTACTTC.

This chain connects TRBV5-4 to TRBJ2-1; the match to TRBD2 covers 14 bases. CDR3 size: 17 residues. After removal of 4 bases from V and 7 bases from J, the junction contained 10 bases not matched to a gene. The germline V gene encodes CDR1 SGHNT and CDR2 YYREEE (reference sequence). The CDR3 protein is CASSVFPGTSGRNEQFF. CDR3 in DNA: TGTGCCAGCAGCGTTTTCCCCGGGACTAGCGGGAGAAATGAGCAGTTCTTC.

The chain combines TRBV5-1 with TRBJ2-3, with 8 bases aligning to TRBD1. The ends lost 2 bases at V and 4 bases at J; junction bases unmatched: 3. The germline V gene encodes CDR1 SGHRS and CDR2 YFSETQ. This CDR3 comprises 14 residues. CDR3 region: CASSLQGGADTQYF. CDR3 nucleotides: TGCGCCAGCAGCTTACAGGGGGGCGCAGATACGCAGTATTTT.

The chain joins TRBV10-3 to TRBJ2-3, with 9 bases matching TRBD2. V dropped 8 bases and J dropped 3; count of bases not matched to a gene: 12. The CDR3 is 16 residues long. The germline gives CDR1 ENHRY, CDR2 SYGVKD. The CDR3 bases are TGTGCCATCGCGGGGGGCTCTAGCGGGAAGACAGATACGCAGTATTTT. Residues: CAIAGGSSGKTDTQYF.